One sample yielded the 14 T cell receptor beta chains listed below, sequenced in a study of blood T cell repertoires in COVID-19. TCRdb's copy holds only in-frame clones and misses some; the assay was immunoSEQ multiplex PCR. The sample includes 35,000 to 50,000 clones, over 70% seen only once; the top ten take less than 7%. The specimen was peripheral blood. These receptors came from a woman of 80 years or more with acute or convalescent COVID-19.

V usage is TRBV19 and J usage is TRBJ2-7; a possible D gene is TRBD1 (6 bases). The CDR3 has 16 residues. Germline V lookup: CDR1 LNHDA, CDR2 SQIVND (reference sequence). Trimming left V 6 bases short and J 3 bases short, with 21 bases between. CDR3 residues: CASRRVGGPAVYEQYF. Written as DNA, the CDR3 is TGTGCCAGTAGAAGGGTAGGGGGACCAGCCGTCTACGAGCAGTACTTC.

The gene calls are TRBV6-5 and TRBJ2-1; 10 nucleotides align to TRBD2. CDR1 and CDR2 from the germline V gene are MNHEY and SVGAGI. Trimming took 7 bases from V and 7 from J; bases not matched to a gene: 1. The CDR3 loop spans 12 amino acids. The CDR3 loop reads CASTSGGNEQFF. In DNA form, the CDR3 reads TGTGCCAGCACTAGCGGGGGAAATGAGCAGTTCTTC.

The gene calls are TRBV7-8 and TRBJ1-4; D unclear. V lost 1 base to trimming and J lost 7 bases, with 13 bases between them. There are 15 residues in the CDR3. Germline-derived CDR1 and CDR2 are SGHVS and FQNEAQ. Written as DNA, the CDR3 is TGTGCCAGCAGCTTAGAGAATCCGGGAGGTGAAAAACTGTTTTTT. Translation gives CASSLENPGGEKLFF.

Here the CDR3 DNA reads TGCGCCAGCTCCCCCCAACAGGGTGCCAACACTGAAGCTTTCTTT. Translating it yields CASSPQQGANTEAFF. The J gene is TRBJ1-1, the V gene TRBV5-1; TRBD1 is a possible D gene (6 bases). CDR3 length: 15 residues. Trimming shortened V by 7 bases and J by 2 bases, and 18 bases separated the two germline ends. The germline CDR1 and CDR2 sequences are SGHRS and YFSETQ.

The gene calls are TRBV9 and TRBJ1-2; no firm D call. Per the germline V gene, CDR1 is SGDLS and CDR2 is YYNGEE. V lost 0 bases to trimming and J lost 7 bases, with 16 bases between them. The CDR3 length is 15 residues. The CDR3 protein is CASSVVGGRNAGYTF. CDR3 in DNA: TGTGCCAGCAGCGTAGTTGGAGGGCGGAACGCTGGCTACACCTTC.

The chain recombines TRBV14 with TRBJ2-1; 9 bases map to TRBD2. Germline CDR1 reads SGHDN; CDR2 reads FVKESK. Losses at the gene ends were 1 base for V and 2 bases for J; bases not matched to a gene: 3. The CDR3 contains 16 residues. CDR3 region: CASSQAWTSAYNEQFF. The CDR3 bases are TGTGCCAGCAGCCAAGCCTGGACTAGCGCCTACAATGAGCAGTTCTTC.

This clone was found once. CDR3 nucleotide sequence: TGTGCCAGCAGCGATGGGGGCCAGCCCCAGCATTTT. Encoded protein: CASSDGGQPQHF. The chain is built from TRBV7-9 and TRBJ1-5; a weak D match, TRBD1 (6 bases). The ends were cut back, 5 bases at V and 7 bases at J, with 9 bases in the middle. The CDR3 is made up of 12 amino acids. CDR1 and CDR2 from the germline V gene are SEHNR and FQNEAQ (reference sequence).

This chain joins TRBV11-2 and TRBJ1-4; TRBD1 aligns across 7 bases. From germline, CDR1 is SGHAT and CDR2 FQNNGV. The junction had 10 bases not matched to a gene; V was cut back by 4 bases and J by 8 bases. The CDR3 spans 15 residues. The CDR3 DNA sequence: TGTGCCAGCAGCTCAGGAGGGACAGTGAGAGAAAAACTGTTTTTT. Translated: CASSSGGTVREKLFF.

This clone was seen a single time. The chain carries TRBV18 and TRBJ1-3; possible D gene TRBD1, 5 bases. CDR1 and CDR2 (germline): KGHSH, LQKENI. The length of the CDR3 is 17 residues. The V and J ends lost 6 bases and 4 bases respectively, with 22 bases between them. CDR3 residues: CASSPKDNPRTGNTIYF. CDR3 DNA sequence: TGTGCCAGCTCGCCAAAGGACAACCCCCGGACGGGAAACACCATATATTTT.

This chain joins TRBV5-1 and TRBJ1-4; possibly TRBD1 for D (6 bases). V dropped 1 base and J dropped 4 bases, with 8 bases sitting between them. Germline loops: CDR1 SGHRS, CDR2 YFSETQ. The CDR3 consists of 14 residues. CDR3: CASSLNRVNEKLFF. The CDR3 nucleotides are TGCGCCAGCAGCTTGAACAGGGTTAATGAAAAACTGTTTTTT.

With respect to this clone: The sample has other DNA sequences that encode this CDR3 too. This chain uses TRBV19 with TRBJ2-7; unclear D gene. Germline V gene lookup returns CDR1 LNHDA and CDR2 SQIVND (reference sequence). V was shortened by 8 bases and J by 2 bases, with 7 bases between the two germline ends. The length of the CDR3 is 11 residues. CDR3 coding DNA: TGTGCCAGTCAAGGAGCCTACGAGCAGTACTTC. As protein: CASQGAYEQYF.

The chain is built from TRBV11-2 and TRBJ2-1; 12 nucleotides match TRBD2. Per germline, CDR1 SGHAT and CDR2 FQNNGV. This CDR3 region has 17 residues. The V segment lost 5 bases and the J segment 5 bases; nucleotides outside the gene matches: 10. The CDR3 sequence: CASSPRTSGVANNEQFF. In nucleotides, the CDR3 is TGTGCCAGCAGCCCGAGGACTAGCGGGGTAGCAAACAATGAGCAGTTCTTC.

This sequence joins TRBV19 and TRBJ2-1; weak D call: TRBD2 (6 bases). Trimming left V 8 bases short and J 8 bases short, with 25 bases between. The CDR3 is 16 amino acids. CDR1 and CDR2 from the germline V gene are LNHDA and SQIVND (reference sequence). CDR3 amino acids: CASAEVSGVRMYEQFF. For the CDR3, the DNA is TGTGCCAGTGCCGAGGTTTCGGGGGTCCGGATGTATGAGCAGTTCTTC.

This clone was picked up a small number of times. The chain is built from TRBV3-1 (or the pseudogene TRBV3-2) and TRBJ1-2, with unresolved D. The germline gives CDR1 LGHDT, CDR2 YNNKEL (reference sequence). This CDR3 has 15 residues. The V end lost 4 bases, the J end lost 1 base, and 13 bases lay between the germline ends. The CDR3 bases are TGTGCCAGCAGCCCCTTTGTCGGGGTTAACTATGGCTACACCTTC. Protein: CASSPFVGVNYGYTF.